This T cell receptor (beta chain) emerged from a study of CD8 T cells in Susac syndrome. RNA, at about 0.5 to 1 ug, was reverse transcribed with random hexamers. TCRdb independently ran MiXCR on the immunoSEQ multiplex PCR reads; one entry per CDR3 protein. The profile covers around 270,000 distinct CDR3 sequences, with roughly 85% appearing a single time and 0.21% taken by the ten largest. This receptor was obtained from a human donor with multiple sclerosis. Sequenced input: CD8+ T cells from PBMCs.

The CDR3 nucleotides are TGTGCCACCTGTACTAGCGGACTATCCCCCACAGATACGCAGTATTTT. Protein sequence: CATCTSGLSPTDTQYF. V is TRBV19 and J is TRBJ2-3; 8 nucleotides match TRBD2. V shed 10 bases, J shed 2 bases, and the junction held 14 bases outside the gene matches. This CDR3 comprises 16 residues. In germline, CDR1 is LNHDA, CDR2 SQIVND (reference sequence).